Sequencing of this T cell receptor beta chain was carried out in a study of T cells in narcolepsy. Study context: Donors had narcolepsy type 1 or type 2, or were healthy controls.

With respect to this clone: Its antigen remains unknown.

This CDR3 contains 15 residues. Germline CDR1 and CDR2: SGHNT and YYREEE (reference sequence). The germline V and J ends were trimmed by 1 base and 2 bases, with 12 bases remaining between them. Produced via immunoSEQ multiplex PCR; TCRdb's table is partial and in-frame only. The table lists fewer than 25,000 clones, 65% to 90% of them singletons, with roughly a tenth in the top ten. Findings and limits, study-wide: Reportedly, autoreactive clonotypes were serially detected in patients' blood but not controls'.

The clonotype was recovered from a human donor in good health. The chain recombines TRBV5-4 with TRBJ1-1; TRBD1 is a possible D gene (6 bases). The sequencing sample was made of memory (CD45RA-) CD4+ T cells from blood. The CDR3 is CASSLNRALNTEAFF. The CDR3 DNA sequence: TGTGCCAGCAGCTTGAACAGGGCGCTTAACACTGAAGCTTTCTTT.